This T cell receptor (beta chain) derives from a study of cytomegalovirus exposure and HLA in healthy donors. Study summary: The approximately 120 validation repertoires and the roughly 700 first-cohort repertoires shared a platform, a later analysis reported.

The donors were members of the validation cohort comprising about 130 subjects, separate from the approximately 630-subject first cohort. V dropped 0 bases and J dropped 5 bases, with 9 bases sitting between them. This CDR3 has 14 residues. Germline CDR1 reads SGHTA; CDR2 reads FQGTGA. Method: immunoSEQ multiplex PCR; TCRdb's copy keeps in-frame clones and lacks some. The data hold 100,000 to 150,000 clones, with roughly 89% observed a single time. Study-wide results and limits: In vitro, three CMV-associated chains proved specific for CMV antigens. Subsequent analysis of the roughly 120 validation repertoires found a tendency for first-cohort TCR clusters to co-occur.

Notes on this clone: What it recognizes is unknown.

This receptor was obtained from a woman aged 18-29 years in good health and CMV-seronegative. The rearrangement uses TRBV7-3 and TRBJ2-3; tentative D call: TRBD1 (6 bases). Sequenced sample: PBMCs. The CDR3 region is CASSLTGARDTQYF. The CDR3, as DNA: TGTGCCAGCAGCTTAACGGGGGCCCGAGATACGCAGTATTTT.